This T cell receptor beta chain derives from a study of beta chain features in type 1 diabetes. Study-level findings and limits: For cells with high TCR expression, cDNA sequencing could yield over-representation. Shorter TCRB CDR3s, moderately but significantly so, were found in Type 1 diabetes patients in all four CD4+ subsets. The similarity of naive, central memory and Treg TCRB repertoires appeared greater among patients than among healthy donors.

TCRB transcripts that were expressed got sequenced, as all of the isolated RNA had been reverse transcribed. The average output of naive, central memory and regulatory T cell samples was approximately 3.6 million reads. This table comes from immunoSEQ multiplex PCR, and its TCRdb copy is limited to in-frame clones, with some not included. Found here are fewer than 400,000 clones, approximately 10% of them singletons; the top ten hold approximately 1%. This CDR3 contains 12 residues. Germline lookup yields CDR1 SQVTM and CDR2 ANQGSEA. Deletions cut 4 bases from V and 5 bases from J, with 12 bases between. The sample holds a few counts of this clone. The antigen is not known. Sorting that relied on CD45RO/CCR7/CD25/CD127/CD95/CD27 yielded CD4+ naive, central memory, regulatory and stem cell-like memory cells.

The receptor's source is a man younger than 40 with type 1 diabetes. This chain links TRBV29-1 with TRBJ2-7; possibly TRBD1 or TRBD2 for D (5 bases each). The sample comprised central memory CD4+ T cells from blood. The CDR3 DNA follows: TGCAGCGTTGGAGGGGCCCTGCACGAGCAGTACTTC. Amino acids: CSVGGALHEQYF.